The clone carrying this T cell receptor beta chain was counted only a few times. Its target is unknown. Reverse transcribing all isolated RNA meant expressed TCRB transcripts were sequenced. Measured with immunoSEQ multiplex PCR; TCRdb has only the in-frame clones, and not every one. This sample has 300,000 to 350,000 clones; about 13% occur once, and the top ten carry 0.013% to 0.015%. From germline, CDR1 is SQVTM and CDR2 ANQGSEA. Trimming pared 8 bases from V and 0 bases from J, leaving 13 bases between. This CDR3 is 13 amino acids long. The data belong to a study of beta chain features in type 1 diabetes. At the level of the study: Investigators examined under 140 million sorted cells across all samples.

Study outcomes and limitations: For Type 1 diabetes patients, all four CD4+ subsets carried TCRB CDR3s that were moderately but significantly shorter. Fewer junction insertions and more nucleotide deletions appeared in type 1 diabetes patients. There was no resolution here of whether HLA type influences TCRB rearrangement. cDNA-based sequencing might over-represent cells highly expressing TCR.

This clonotype was obtained from a woman aged 18-35 years with type 1 diabetes. The rearrangement uses TRBV29-1 and TRBJ1-1; maybe TRBD1 (6 bases). Specimen: naive CD4+ T cells from blood. The DNA for the CDR3 is TGCAGCCTCGGGGGGCAAATGAACACTGAAGCTTTCTTT. It translates to CSLGGQMNTEAFF.